The 20 T cell receptor beta chains reported below all come from one sample, sequenced in a study of T-cell memory formation after mild COVID-19. One entry per CDR3 protein, called by TCRdb with MiXCR from the 5' RACE reads. The repertoire holds about 350,000 distinct CDR3 sequences, approximately 14% seen once, with 20% to 25% in the top ten. Sequenced: PBMCs or a T cell subset sorted from them (not recorded which). These TCRs come from a man younger than 35 who had mild COVID-19 (a few samples of this study predate the infection). Cell type and time point are not known.

The chain combines TRBV2 with TRBJ2-5; tentative D call: TRBD2 (7 bases). There are 15 residues in the CDR3. Looked up from germline, CDR1 is SNHLY and CDR2 is FYNNEI. V lost 7 bases, J lost 5 bases, and 20 bases lay in between. CDR3 coding DNA: TGTGCCAGCACTGAGGGGGGGGCCCAGAGGGAGACCCAGTACTTC. Its translation: CASTEGGAQRETQYF. Full variable domain (remainder filled in from reference TRBV2 and TRBJ2-5): EPEVTQTPSHQVTQMGQEVILRCVPISNHLYFYWYRQILGQKVEFLVSFYNNEISEKSEIFDDQFSVERPDGSNFTLKIRSTKLEDSAMYFCASTEGGAQRETQYFGPGTRLLVL.

This clonotype appeared a few times. V is TRBV7-2 and J is TRBJ2-7; perhaps TRBD1 as D (6 bases). Germline CDR1 SGHTA, CDR2 FQGNSA. The CDR3 is 16 amino acids. V was shortened by 4 bases and J by 2 bases, with 18 bases between the two germline ends. DNA of the CDR3: TGTGCCAGCAGCTCTACTCGGGACACCTTACCCTACGAGCAGTACTTC. It translates to CASSSTRDTLPYEQYF.

This clonotype has just a few counts. The chain employs TRBV20-1 and TRBJ2-1, with no clear D. Germline V gene lookup returns CDR1 DFQATT and CDR2 SNEGSKA (reference sequence). This CDR3 is 12 amino acids long. V lost 3 bases and J lost 4, with 7 bases in between. As DNA, the CDR3 is TGCAGTGCTAGGTCGGGTTACAATGAGCAGTTCTTC. Translated: CSARSGYNEQFF.

This chain links TRBV20-1 with TRBJ1-2; D uncertain. Germline V lookup: CDR1 DFQATT, CDR2 SNEGSKA (reference sequence). The V and J ends lost 8 bases and 7 bases respectively, with 11 bases between them. This CDR3 is built from 10 residues. Here the CDR3 reads CSLAGSGYTF. The CDR3 DNA reads as TGCAGTCTGGCTGGTTCTGGCTACACCTTC.

This clonotype has more than one count but fewer than ten. The chain carries TRBV3-1 and TRBJ1-3; possible D gene TRBD1, 5 bases. Trimming took off 5 bases at V and 0 bases at J, with 20 bases between the two ends. The CDR3 is made up of 18 amino acids. The germline V gene encodes CDR1 LGHDT and CDR2 YNNKEL (reference sequence). Here the CDR3 reads CASSEGVPGGSSGNTIYF. The CDR3 region has the DNA TGTGCCAGCAGCGAAGGGGTCCCGGGCGGCAGCTCTGGAAACACCATATATTTT.

This clonotype has at least ten counts. This chain links TRBV5-6 with TRBJ2-3; the D gene is possibly TRBD2 (5 bases). Germline V gene sequence: CDR1 SGHDT, CDR2 YYEEEE. This CDR3 comprises 13 residues. V was cut by 2 bases and J by 4 bases, with 8 bases left in between. This CDR3 reads CASSLLVADTQYF. CDR3 coding DNA: TGTGCCAGCAGCTTACTAGTAGCAGATACGCAGTATTTT.

This clonotype turned up a few times. The rearrangement links TRBV3-1 to TRBJ1-1, with D possibly TRBD1 on 6 matching bases. V gave up 0 bases and J gave up 5 bases, with 13 bases separating them. Germline lookup yields CDR1 LGHDT and CDR2 YNNKEL (reference sequence). This CDR3 contains 15 residues. The CDR3 DNA sequence: TGTGCCAGCAGCCAAGAGTGGAGGGGGAGGACTGAAGCTTTCTTT. Translated: CASSQEWRGRTEAFF. Based on the CDR3 plus reference TRBV3-1 and TRBJ1-1, the full variable domain is DTAVSQTPKYLVTQMGNDKSIKCEQNLGHDTMYWYKQDSKKFLKIMFSYNNKELIINETVPNRFSPKSPDKAHLNLHINSLELGDSAVYFCASSQEWRGRTEAFFGQGTRLTVV.

This clonotype was recorded a few times. The CDR3, as DNA: TGCAGCGGTGTGGGACAGGAGGGGACAGATACGCAGTATTTT. Its protein is CSGVGQEGTDTQYF. The rearrangement joins TRBV29-1 to TRBJ2-3, with 8 bases matching TRBD1. The CDR3 contains 14 residues. V lost 7 bases to trimming and J lost 3 bases; unmatched junction nucleotides: 9. The germline V gene encodes CDR1 SQVTM and CDR2 ANQGSEA.

V gene TRBV12-3 or TRBV12-4 combines with J gene TRBJ1-2; a possible D gene is TRBD1 (5 bases). The germline V and J ends were trimmed by 7 bases and 6 bases, with 24 bases remaining between them. The length of the CDR3 is 16 residues. DNA of the CDR3: TGTGCCAGCAACGAACTCCTAGGGACCTCTATGAATGGCTACACCTTC. This encodes CASNELLGTSMNGYTF.

The J gene is TRBJ2-1, the V gene TRBV4-3; weak D call: TRBD1 (5 bases). The V end was cut by 1 base, the J end by 7 bases, with 11 bases between. The CDR3 spans 14 residues. Germline assignment: CDR1 LGHNA and CDR2 YSLEER. CDR3 nucleotides: TGCGCCAGCAGCCAAGTGGGGCTGAGGAATGAGCAGTTCTTC. Its translation: CASSQVGLRNEQFF.

This chain joins TRBV7-2 and TRBJ2-1; weak D call: TRBD2 (6 bases). Germline-derived CDR1 and CDR2 are SGHTA and FQGNSA. This CDR3 has 15 residues. The ends were cut back, 5 bases at V and 0 bases at J, with 11 bases in the middle. The CDR3 is CASSPQRASYNEQFF. The CDR3 nucleotides are TGTGCCAGCAGCCCCCAGCGGGCCTCCTACAATGAGCAGTTCTTC.

There are a few counts of this clonotype. The chain joins TRBV19 to TRBJ2-2; TRBD1 matches at 8 bases. Trimming took 7 bases from V and 8 from J; bases not matched to a gene: 9. This CDR3 region has 14 residues. CDR1 LNHDA and CDR2 SQIVND come from the germline V gene (reference sequence). CDR3 in DNA: TGTGCCAGTATTCGGACAGGGTTTAGGGGGGAGCTGTTTTTT. It specifies CASIRTGFRGELFF.

The CDR3 nucleotides are TGCGCCAGCAGCCAAGCCCGCGGGTTTAGGGGGGAGCTGTTTTTT. Protein: CASSQARGFRGELFF. This sequence joins TRBV4-1 and TRBJ2-2; D might be TRBD2 (5 bases). Germline CDR1 reads MGHRA; CDR2 reads YSYEKL. CDR3 length equals 15 residues. V lost 1 base and J lost 8, with 14 bases in between.

The sample holds a few counts of this clonotype. The rearrangement uses TRBV7-2 and TRBJ2-2; D ambiguous. The CDR3 is 16 amino acids. Trimming left V 1 base short and J 0 bases short, with 9 bases between. Germline CDR1 and CDR2: SGHTA and FQGNSA. The CDR3 sequence is CASSLGRLANTGELFF. The DNA of the CDR3 is TGTGCCAGCAGCTTAGGCCGCCTCGCGAACACCGGGGAGCTGTTTTTT.

This clonotype has only a few counts. The genes are TRBV20-1 and TRBJ2-7; 8 nucleotides agree with TRBD2. This CDR3 is 14 amino acids long. Germline V CDR1 and CDR2: DFQATT, SNEGSKA (reference sequence). V lost 0 bases, J lost 7 bases, and 8 bases stayed unmatched. CDR3 sequence (DNA): TGCAGTGCTAGAGATACGGGGGGGCCGGGAGAGCAGTACTTC. Translating gives CSARDTGGPGEQYF.

This sequence joins TRBV15 and TRBJ1-2; D remains ambiguous. The V gene's germline CDR1 is LNHNV and CDR2 YYDKDF (reference sequence). V lost 1 base and J 8 bases, leaving 11 bases between the germline ends. The CDR3 length is 13 residues. The CDR3 DNA is TGTGCCACCAGCAGAGGGATGGATTGGGGCTACACCTTC. The encoded protein is CATSRGMDWGYTF.

The rearrangement uses TRBV7-6 and TRBJ2-7, with a weak D call TRBD1 (5 bases). Trimming stripped 1 base from V and 2 bases from J, with 9 bases between. The CDR3 loop spans 14 amino acids. The V gene's germline CDR1 is SGHVS and CDR2 FNYEAQ. CDR3 sequence: CASSLGEQAYEQYF. CDR3 nucleotide sequence: TGTGCCAGCAGCTTAGGGGAACAGGCCTACGAGCAGTACTTC.

V gene TRBV5-1 combines with J gene TRBJ2-2, with 7 bases identical to TRBD1. The CDR3 sequence is 14 residues long. V shed 5 bases and J 6 bases; nucleotides not matched to a gene: 7. CDR1 is SGHRS, CDR2 YFSETQ, per germline. The CDR3 is CASRATGDAGELFF. The CDR3, as DNA: TGCGCCAGCAGAGCCACAGGGGACGCCGGGGAGCTGTTTTTT.

The genes are TRBV28 and TRBJ1-6; unclear D gene. The V and J ends lost 10 bases and 5 bases respectively, with 24 bases between them. The CDR3 is 17 amino acids. Germline V gene sequence: CDR1 MDHEN, CDR2 SYDVKM. CDR3 sequence reads: CATFARPKRRNNSPLHF. The CDR3 DNA sequence: TGTGCCACCTTTGCTAGGCCCAAGCGCCGCAATAATTCACCCCTCCACTTT.

This sequence joins TRBV2 and TRBJ2-1; 7 bases map to TRBD2. V was clipped by 1 base and J by 6 bases; unmatched bases: 6. The CDR3 loop spans 15 amino acids. Germline loops: CDR1 SNHLY, CDR2 FYNNEI. CDR3 DNA: TGTGCCAGCAGTGAAGTGGCCAGGGAGGGCAATGAGCAGTTCTTC. This gives the protein CASSEVAREGNEQFF.